The source of this T cell receptor beta chain is a study of T-cell memory formation after mild COVID-19. At the level of the study: Clusters were largely donor specific.

Each CDR3 protein gets one entry after TCRdb re-called the 5' RACE reads with MiXCR. The table includes around 510,000 distinct CDR3 sequences, approximately 21% detected once. Germline V gene lookup returns CDR1 LGHNA and CDR2 YNFKEQ. Trimming removed 0 bases at V and 1 base at J, with 16 bases between. The CDR3 has 17 amino acids. The chain links TRBV4-2 to TRBJ2-7; perhaps TRBD2 as D (5 bases). Sequencing was done on a sample of PBMCs or a T cell subset sorted from them (not recorded which). This receptor was identified in an adult woman who had mild COVID-19 (a few samples of this study predate the infection). Cell type and time point are not known. CDR3 nucleotide sequence: TGTGCCAGCAGCCAAGATTACAGCGGCATTGGATCCTACGAGCAGTACTTC. Its translation is CASSQDYSGIGSYEQYF.